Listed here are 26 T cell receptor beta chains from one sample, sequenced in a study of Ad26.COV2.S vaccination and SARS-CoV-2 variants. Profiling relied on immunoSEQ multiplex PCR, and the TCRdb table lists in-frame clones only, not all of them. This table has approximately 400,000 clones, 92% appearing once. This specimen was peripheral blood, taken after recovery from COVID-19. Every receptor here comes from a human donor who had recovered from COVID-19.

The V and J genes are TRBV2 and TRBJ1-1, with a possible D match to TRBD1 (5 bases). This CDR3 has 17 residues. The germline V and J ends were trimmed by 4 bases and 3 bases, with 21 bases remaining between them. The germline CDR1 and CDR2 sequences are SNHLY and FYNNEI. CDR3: CASSVPGGGVEDTEAFF. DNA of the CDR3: TGTGCCAGCAGTGTACCTGGGGGTGGGGTAGAGGACACTGAAGCTTTCTTT.

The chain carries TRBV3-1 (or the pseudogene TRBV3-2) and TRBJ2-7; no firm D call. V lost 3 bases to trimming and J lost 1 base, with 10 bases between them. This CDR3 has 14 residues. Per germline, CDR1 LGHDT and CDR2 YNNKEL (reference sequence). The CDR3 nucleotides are TGTGCCAGCAGCCATTCAACACAGTCCTACGAGCAGTACTTC. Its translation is CASSHSTQSYEQYF.

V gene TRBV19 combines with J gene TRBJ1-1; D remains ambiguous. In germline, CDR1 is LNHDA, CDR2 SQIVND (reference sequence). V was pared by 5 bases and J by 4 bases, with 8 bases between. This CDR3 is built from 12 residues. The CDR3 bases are TGTGCCAGTAGTTTAGGGAGCACTGAAGCTTTCTTT. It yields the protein CASSLGSTEAFF.

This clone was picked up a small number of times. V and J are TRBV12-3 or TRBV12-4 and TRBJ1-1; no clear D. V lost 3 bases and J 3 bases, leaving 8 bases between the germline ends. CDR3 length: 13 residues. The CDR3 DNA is TGTGCCAGCAGTTTGTACAGAGACACTGAAGCTTTCTTT. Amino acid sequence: CASSLYRDTEAFF.

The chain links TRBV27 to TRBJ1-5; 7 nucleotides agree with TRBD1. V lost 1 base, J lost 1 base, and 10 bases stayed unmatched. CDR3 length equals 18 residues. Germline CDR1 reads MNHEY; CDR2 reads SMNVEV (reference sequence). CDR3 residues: CASSLFFNPGGSNQPQHF. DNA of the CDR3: TGTGCCAGCAGTTTATTCTTCAATCCAGGGGGAAGCAATCAGCCCCAGCATTTT.

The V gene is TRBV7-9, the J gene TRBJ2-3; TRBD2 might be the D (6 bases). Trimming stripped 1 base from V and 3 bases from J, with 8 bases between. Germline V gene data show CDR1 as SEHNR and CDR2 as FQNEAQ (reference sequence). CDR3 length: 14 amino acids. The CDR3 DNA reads TGTGCCAGCAGCTTAGGGGGACTGACAGATACGCAGTATTTT. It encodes CASSLGGLTDTQYF.

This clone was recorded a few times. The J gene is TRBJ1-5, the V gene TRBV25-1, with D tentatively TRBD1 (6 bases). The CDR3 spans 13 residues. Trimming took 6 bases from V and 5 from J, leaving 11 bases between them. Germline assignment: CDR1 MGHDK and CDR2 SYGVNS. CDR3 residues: CASRQGRDQPQHF. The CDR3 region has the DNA TGTGCCAGCAGACAGGGTCGGGATCAGCCCCAGCATTTT.

Here the CDR3 reads CASSHPPQGGTYGYTF. CDR3 bases: TGCGCCAGCAGCCACCCCCCCCAAGGGGGGACCTATGGCTACACCTTC. The J gene is TRBJ1-2, the V gene TRBV4-1; D is perhaps TRBD1 (6 bases). The CDR3 is made up of 16 amino acids. Germline lookup yields CDR1 MGHRA and CDR2 YSYEKL. Deletions cut 3 bases from V and 4 bases from J, with 18 bases between.

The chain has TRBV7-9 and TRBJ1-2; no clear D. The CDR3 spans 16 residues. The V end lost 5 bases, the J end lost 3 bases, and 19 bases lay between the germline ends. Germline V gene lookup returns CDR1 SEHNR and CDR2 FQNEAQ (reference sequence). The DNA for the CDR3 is TGTGCCAGCAGCCCGCTCATACGTCCGGCCGACTATGGCTACACCTTC. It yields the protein CASSPLIRPADYGYTF.

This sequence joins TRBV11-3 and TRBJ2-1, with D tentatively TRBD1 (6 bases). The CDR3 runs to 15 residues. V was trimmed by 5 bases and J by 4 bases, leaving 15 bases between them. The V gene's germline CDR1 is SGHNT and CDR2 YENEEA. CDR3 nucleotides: TGTGCCAGCAGCCTCCGACCGACAGGATACAATGAGCAGTTCTTC. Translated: CASSLRPTGYNEQFF.

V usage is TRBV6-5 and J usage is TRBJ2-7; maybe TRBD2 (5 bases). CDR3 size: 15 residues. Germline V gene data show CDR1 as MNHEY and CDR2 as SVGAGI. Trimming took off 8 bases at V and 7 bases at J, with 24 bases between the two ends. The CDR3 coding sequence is TGTGCCAGCCGAGAACCCGGCGGGCAGCTAAGAGAGCAGTACTTC. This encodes CASREPGGQLREQYF.

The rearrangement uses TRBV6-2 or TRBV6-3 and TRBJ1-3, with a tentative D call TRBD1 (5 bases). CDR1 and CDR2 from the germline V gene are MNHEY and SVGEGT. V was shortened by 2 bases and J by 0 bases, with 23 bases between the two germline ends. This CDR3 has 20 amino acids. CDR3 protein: CASSYRSAPGLPSSGNTIYF. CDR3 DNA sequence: TGTGCCAGCAGTTACCGGAGCGCTCCGGGACTGCCGAGCTCTGGAAACACCATATATTTT.

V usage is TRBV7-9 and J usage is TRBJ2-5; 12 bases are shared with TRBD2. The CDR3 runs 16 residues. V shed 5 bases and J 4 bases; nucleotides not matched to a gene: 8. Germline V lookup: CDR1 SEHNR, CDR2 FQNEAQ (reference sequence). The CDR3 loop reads CASSPLAGGLIETQYF. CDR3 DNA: TGTGCCAGCAGCCCACTAGCGGGGGGACTGATAGAGACCCAGTACTTC.

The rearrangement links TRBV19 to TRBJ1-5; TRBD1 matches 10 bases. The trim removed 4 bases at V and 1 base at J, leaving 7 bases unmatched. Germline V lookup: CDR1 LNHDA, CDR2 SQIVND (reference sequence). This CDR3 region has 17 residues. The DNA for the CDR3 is TGTGCCAGTAGTAGCCGGGACAGGGGTAGAAGCAATCAGCCCCAGCATTTT. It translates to CASSSRDRGRSNQPQHF.

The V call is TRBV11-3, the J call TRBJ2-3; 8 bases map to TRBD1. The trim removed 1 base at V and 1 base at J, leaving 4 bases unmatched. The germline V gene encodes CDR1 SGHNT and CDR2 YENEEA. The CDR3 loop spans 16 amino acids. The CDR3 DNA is TGTGCCAGCAGCTTAGGGGCGGACAGGGGCACAGATACGCAGTATTTT. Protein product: CASSLGADRGTDTQYF.

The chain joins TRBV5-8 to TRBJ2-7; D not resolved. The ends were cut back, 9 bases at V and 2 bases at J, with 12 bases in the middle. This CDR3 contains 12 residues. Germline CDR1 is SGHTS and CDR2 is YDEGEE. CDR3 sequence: CATFRKPYEQYF. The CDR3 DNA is TGTGCCACGTTCAGGAAGCCCTACGAGCAGTACTTC.

CDR3 protein: CASSLAGLNGIQYF. The DNA for the CDR3 is TGTGCCAGCAGCTTGGCGGGACTAAACGGCATTCAGTACTTC. The chain couples TRBV5-6 to TRBJ2-4; 7 nucleotides match TRBD2. This CDR3 region has 14 residues. V shed 0 bases and J 9 bases; nucleotides not matched to a gene: 6. From germline, CDR1 is SGHDT and CDR2 YYEEEE.

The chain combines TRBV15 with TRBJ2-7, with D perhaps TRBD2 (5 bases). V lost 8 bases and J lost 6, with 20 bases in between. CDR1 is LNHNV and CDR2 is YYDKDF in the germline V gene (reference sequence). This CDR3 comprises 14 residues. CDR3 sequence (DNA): TGTGCCACCCTTAGACCGGACTCAACCTCCGAGCAGTACTTC. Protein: CATLRPDSTSEQYF.

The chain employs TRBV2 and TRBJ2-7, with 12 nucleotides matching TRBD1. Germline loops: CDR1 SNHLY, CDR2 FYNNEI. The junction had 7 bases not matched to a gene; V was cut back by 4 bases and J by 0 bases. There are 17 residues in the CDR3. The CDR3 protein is CASSGDRGQGGSYEQYF. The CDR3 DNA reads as TGTGCCAGCAGTGGGGACAGGGGGCAAGGGGGCTCCTACGAGCAGTACTTC.

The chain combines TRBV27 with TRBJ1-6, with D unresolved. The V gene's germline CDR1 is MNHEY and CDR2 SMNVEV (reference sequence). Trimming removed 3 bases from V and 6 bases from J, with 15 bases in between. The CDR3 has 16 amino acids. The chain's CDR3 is CASSFILGGSNSPLHF. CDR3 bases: TGTGCCAGCAGTTTTATTTTAGGAGGGTCTAATTCACCCCTCCACTTT.

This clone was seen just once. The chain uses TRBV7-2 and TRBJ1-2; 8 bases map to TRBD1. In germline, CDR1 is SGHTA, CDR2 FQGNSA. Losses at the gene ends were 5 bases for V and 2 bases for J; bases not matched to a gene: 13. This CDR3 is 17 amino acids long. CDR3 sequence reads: CASSITGTGVKNYGYTF. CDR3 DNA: TGTGCCAGCAGCATCACCGGGACAGGAGTAAAAAACTATGGCTACACCTTC. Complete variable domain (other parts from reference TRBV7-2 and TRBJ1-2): GAGVSQSPSNKVTEKGKDVELRCDPISGHTALYWYRQSLGQGLEFLIYFQGNSAPDKSGLPSDRFSAERTGGSVSTLTIQRTQQEDSAVYLCASSITGTGVKNYGYTFGSGTRLTVV.

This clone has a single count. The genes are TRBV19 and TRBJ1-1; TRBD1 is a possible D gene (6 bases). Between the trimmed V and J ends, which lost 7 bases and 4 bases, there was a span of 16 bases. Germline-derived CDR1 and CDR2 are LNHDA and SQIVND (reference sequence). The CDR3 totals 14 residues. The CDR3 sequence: CASNEDRRGTEAFF. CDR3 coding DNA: TGTGCCAGTAATGAAGACAGGCGGGGCACTGAAGCTTTCTTT. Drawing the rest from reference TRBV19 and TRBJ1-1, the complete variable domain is DGGITQSPKYLFRKEGQNVTLSCEQNLNHDAMYWYRQDPGQGLRLIYYSQIVNDFQKGDIAEGYSVSREKKESFPLTVTSAQKNPTAFYLCASNEDRRGTEAFFGQGTRLTVV.

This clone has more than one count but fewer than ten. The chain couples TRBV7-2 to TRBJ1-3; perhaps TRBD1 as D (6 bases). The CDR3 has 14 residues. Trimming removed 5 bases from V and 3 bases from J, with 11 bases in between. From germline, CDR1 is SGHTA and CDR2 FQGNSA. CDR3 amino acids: CASSPWDNGNTIYF. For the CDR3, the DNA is TGTGCCAGCAGCCCTTGGGACAATGGAAACACCATATATTTT.

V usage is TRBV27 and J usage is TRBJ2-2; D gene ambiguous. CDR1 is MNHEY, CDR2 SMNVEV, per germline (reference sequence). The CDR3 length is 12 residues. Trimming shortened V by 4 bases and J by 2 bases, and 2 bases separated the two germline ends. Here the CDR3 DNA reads TGTGCCAGCAGTTCTAACACCGGGGAGCTGTTTTTT. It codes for CASSSNTGELFF.

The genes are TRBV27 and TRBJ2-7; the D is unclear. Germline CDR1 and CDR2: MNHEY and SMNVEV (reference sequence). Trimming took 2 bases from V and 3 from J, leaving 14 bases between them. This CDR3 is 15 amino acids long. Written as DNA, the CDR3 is TGTGCCAGCAGTTTACTCGGAGCAACGCTCTACGAGCAGTACTTC. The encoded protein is CASSLLGATLYEQYF.

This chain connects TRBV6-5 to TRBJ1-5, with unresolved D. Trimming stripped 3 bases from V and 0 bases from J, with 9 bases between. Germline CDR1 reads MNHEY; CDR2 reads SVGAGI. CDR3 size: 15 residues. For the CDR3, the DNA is TGTGCCAGCAGTTATTCGCAGCATAGCAATCAGCCCCAGCATTTT. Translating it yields CASSYSQHSNQPQHF.